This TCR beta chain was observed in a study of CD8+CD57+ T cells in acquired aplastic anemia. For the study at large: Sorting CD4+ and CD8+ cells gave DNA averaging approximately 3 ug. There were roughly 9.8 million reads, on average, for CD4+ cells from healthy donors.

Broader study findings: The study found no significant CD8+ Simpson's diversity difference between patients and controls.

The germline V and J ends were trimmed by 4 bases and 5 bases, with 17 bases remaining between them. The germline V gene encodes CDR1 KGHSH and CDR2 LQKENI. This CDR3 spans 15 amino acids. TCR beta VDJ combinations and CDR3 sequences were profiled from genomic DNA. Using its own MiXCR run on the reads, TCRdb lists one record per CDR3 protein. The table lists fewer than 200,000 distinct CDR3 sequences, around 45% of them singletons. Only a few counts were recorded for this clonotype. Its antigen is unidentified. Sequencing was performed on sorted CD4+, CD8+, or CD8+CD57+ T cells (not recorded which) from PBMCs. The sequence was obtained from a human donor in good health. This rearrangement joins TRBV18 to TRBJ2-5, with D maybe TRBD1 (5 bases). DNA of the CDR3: TGTGCCAGCTCACATCCAGGGAAGACCGCCGAGACCCAGTACTTC. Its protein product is CASSHPGKTAETQYF.